This T cell receptor (beta chain) appears in the sequencing data of a study of blood T cell repertoires in COVID-19. Study-level background: Acute and convalescent COVID-19 specimens originated in the United States, Italy and Spain. From T cells, B-cell-depleted T cells, or PBMCs came the material, which was cDNA or gDNA.

Germline CDR1 reads LGHNA; CDR2 reads YNFKEQ. The CDR3 consists of 13 residues. With 1 base removed from V and 3 bases from J, the gap between germline ends came to 4 bases. This clone was recorded once. Authors' methods: Nucleated cell counts were estimated from reference gene primer amplification. Libraries were prepared by immunoSEQ multiplex PCR; TCRdb keeps only in-frame clonotypes and omits some of them. V, J and clone size are taken as reported in that table, and D and trimming were inferred from the DNA itself. The top ten clones hold approximately 3% of a sample with some 200,000 clones, roughly 80% of them seen once.

This chain joins TRBV4-2 and TRBJ2-1, with D uncertain. The clonotype originates from a woman aged 25 to 39 who had recovered from COVID-19. Sequenced material: peripheral blood. In nucleotides, the CDR3 is TGTGCCAGCAGCCAAGTCGGCTACAATGAGCAGTTCTTC. The encoded protein is CASSQVGYNEQFF.